This T cell receptor (beta chain) emerged from a study of vaccination effects on CD4 cells after COVID-19. Study-level background: Post-vaccine sampling occurred a median 72 days after the second dose. Study observations and caveats: From healthy vaccinees, only 1 of 255 vaccine-induced clones also reacted to common cold coronaviruses. Clones arising from infection and from vaccination showed marked clonal contraction late after vaccination.

Using immunoSEQ multiplex PCR, the repertoire was profiled, and TCRdb retains in-frame clones only, with some absent. The repertoire includes roughly 24,000 clones, around 74% of them detected once, and around 23% sits in the top ten. A word on this clone: Its antigen is not known.

Before sequencing, viral peptide pools were used by the ViraFEST assay to expand antigen-specific CD4+ T cells. Having been cultured for around ten days, the cells underwent CD4+ T cell isolation. The participants, recipients of two vaccine doses, got either BNT162b2 or mRNA-1273. Cells had half their medium changed to IL-2 medium on days 3 and 7. The V end was cut by 6 bases, the J end by 0 bases, with 12 bases between. CDR3 length equals 15 residues. The germline V gene encodes CDR1 MDHEN and CDR2 SYDVKM. V is TRBV28 and J is TRBJ1-5; D gene uncertain. Sequencing was performed on CD4+ T cells from PBMCs cultured with HCoV-NL63 spike peptides, taken after COVID-19 vaccination. The origin of this receptor is a human donor who received a COVID-19 vaccine. CDR3 protein: CASSTIERSNQPQHF. In DNA form, the CDR3 reads TGTGCCAGCAGCACAATCGAGCGTAGCAATCAGCCCCAGCATTTT.